The 30 T cell receptor beta chains in this list originate from one sample, sequenced in a study of beta chain features in type 1 diabetes. TCRB transcripts that were expressed got sequenced, as all of the isolated RNA had been reverse transcribed. The repertoire was sequenced with immunoSEQ multiplex PCR; TCRdb's copy has only in-frame clones and lacks some. The repertoire holds roughly 380,000 clones, with around 20% as singletons. The sequenced material came from naive CD4+ T cells from blood. The receptor source for this set is a woman between 18 and 30 years old in good health.

This clone was recorded a few times. V usage is TRBV5-1 and J usage is TRBJ1-1, with a possible D match to TRBD1 (6 bases). CDR1 is SGHRS and CDR2 is YFSETQ in the germline V gene. V gave up 5 bases and J gave up 1 base, with 9 bases separating them. CDR3 length equals 13 residues. Here the CDR3 reads CASSTTGNTEAFF. Written as DNA, the CDR3 is TGCGCCAGCAGTACGACAGGGAACACTGAAGCTTTCTTT.

As to this clone: Other DNA sequences in the same sample also yield this CDR3. This chain joins TRBV7-2 and TRBJ2-7; unclear D gene. CDR3 length: 13 residues. Germline values: CDR1 SGHTA, CDR2 FQGNSA. Trimming stripped 2 bases from V and 1 base from J, with 6 bases between. CDR3 nucleotide sequence: TGTGCCAGCAGCTTATCAGGATCCTACGAGCAGTACTTC. Its translation is CASSLSGSYEQYF. Together with reference TRBV7-2 and TRBJ2-7, the CDR3 gives the full variable domain: GAGVSQSPSNKVTEKGKDVELRCDPISGHTALYWYRQSLGQGLEFLIYFQGNSAPDKSGLPSDRFSAERTGGSVSTLTIQRTQQEDSAVYLCASSLSGSYEQYFGPGTRLTVT.

The chain is built from TRBV5-1 and TRBJ2-1, with TRBD2 matching over 8 bases. In germline, CDR1 is SGHRS, CDR2 YFSETQ. The CDR3 length is 15 residues. Trimming took 4 bases from V and 8 from J; bases not matched to a gene: 11. CDR3 region: CASSTRLAREDEQFF. CDR3 nucleotide sequence: TGCGCCAGCAGCACCAGACTAGCGAGGGAGGATGAGCAGTTCTTC.

The chain employs TRBV29-1 and TRBJ1-2; D gene ambiguous. CDR1 SQVTM and CDR2 ANQGSEA come from the germline V gene. The CDR3 has 12 amino acids. The V end lost 7 bases, the J end lost 8 bases, and 17 bases lay between the germline ends. The CDR3 is CSALTARRGYTF. CDR3 nucleotide sequence: TGCAGCGCCCTGACTGCCAGACGGGGCTACACCTTC. Using reference TRBV29-1 and TRBJ1-2 for the parts outside the CDR3, the full variable domain is SAVISQKPSRDICQRGTSLTIQCQVDSQVTMMFWYRQQPGQSLTLIATANQGSEATYESGFVIDKFPISRPNLTFSTLTVSNMSPEDSSIYLCSALTARRGYTFGSGTRLTVV.

V gene TRBV30 combines with J gene TRBJ2-7; the match to TRBD2 covers 11 bases. The germline gives CDR1 GTSNPN, CDR2 SVGIG (reference sequence). The CDR3 length is 14 residues. With 1 base clipped from V and 4 bases from J, the junction kept 3 bases outside the gene matches. The CDR3 sequence: CAWSGLAGNYEQYF. The CDR3, as DNA: TGTGCCTGGAGTGGACTAGCGGGGAATTACGAGCAGTACTTC.

The gene calls are TRBV7-2 and TRBJ2-7, with 8 bases fitting TRBD2. With V trimmed by 4 bases and J by 4 bases, 6 bases remained unmatched. CDR3 length equals 14 residues. The germline gives CDR1 SGHTA, CDR2 FQGNSA. This chain's CDR3 is CASSSWTSLYEQYF. CDR3 nucleotide sequence: TGTGCCAGCAGCTCGTGGACTAGCCTGTACGAGCAGTACTTC.

This clone appeared a few times. The CDR3 loop reads CAWSVLGQGGEAFF. Written as DNA, the CDR3 is TGTGCCTGGAGTGTTTTAGGACAGGGGGGTGAAGCTTTCTTT. The chain couples TRBV30 to TRBJ1-1; 10 bases match TRBD1. Losses at the gene ends were 0 bases for V and 7 bases for J; bases not matched to a gene: 5. The CDR3 loop spans 14 amino acids. Germline loops: CDR1 GTSNPN, CDR2 SVGIG (reference sequence).

The chain employs TRBV5-6 and TRBJ2-7; 9 bases are shared with TRBD2. V was clipped by 2 bases and J by 4 bases; unmatched bases: 7. This CDR3 region has 15 residues. The germline V gene has CDR1 SGHDT and CDR2 YYEEEE. The CDR3 sequence is CASSFWGLARYEQYF. The CDR3 bases are TGTGCCAGCAGCTTTTGGGGACTAGCTCGATACGAGCAGTACTTC.

The chain is built from TRBV4-1 and TRBJ2-5; 9 bases match TRBD1. Germline V gene sequence: CDR1 MGHRA, CDR2 YSYEKL. V gave up 3 bases and J gave up 5 bases; unmatched junction bases: 1. This CDR3 spans 13 amino acids. The CDR3, as DNA: TGCGCCAGCAGCCAGGGACAGGGCGAGACCCAGTACTTC. Its protein is CASSQGQGETQYF.

V gene TRBV27 combines with J gene TRBJ2-7; 11 bases align to TRBD2. V lost 4 bases and J lost 2; bases outside the gene matches: 10. The CDR3 runs to 17 residues. Germline CDR1 is MNHEY and CDR2 is SMNVEV (reference sequence). CDR3 residues: CASSSGASGRITYEQYF. The CDR3 nucleotides read TGTGCCAGCAGTTCGGGGGCTAGCGGGAGGATTACCTACGAGCAGTACTTC.

The rearrangement joins TRBV29-1 to TRBJ1-3; D is uncertain. There are 10 residues in the CDR3. Germline V gene sequence: CDR1 SQVTM, CDR2 ANQGSEA. V was pared by 4 bases and J by 8 bases, with 6 bases between. CDR3 in amino acids: CSVGADTIYF. For the CDR3, the DNA is TGCAGCGTTGGAGCTGACACCATATATTTT. The whole variable domain, filled in from reference TRBV29-1 and TRBJ1-3, reads SAVISQKPSRDICQRGTSLTIQCQVDSQVTMMFWYRQQPGQSLTLIATANQGSEATYESGFVIDKFPISRPNLTFSTLTVSNMSPEDSSIYLCSVGADTIYFGEGSWLTVV.

This sequence joins TRBV2 and TRBJ2-1; 7 bases map to TRBD1. CDR1 is SNHLY and CDR2 is FYNNEI in the germline V gene. The CDR3 totals 15 residues. V lost 4 bases and J lost 7; bases outside the gene matches: 10. CDR3 bases: TGTGCCAGCAGTGGTCTCCGGGACAGAAGAAATGAGCAGTTCTTC. This translates into CASSGLRDRRNEQFF. Full variable domain (rest looked up from reference TRBV2 and TRBJ2-1): EPEVTQTPSHQVTQMGQEVILRCVPISNHLYFYWYRQILGQKVEFLVSFYNNEISEKSEIFDDQFSVERPDGSNFTLKIRSTKLEDSAMYFCASSGLRDRRNEQFFGPGTRLTVL.

This sequence joins TRBV5-1 and TRBJ1-3; TRBD1 matches 8 bases. The CDR3 runs to 14 residues. V was pared by 3 bases and J by 3 bases, with 2 bases of the junction left unmatched. Per the germline V gene, CDR1 is SGHRS and CDR2 is YFSETQ. CDR3 residues: CASSSTGDGNTIYF. The CDR3 nucleotides read TGCGCCAGCAGCTCGACAGGGGATGGAAACACCATATATTTT.

This clone was seen a few times. The chain is built from TRBV7-6 and TRBJ1-2, with a tentative D call TRBD1 (5 bases). Per germline, CDR1 SGHVS and CDR2 FNYEAQ. V dropped 5 bases and J dropped 8 bases, with 12 bases sitting between them. This CDR3 is 12 amino acids long. The CDR3 loop is CASSRDFEGYTF. The CDR3 coding sequence is TGTGCCAGCAGCAGGGACTTTGAGGGCTACACCTTC.

The chain employs TRBV5-6 and TRBJ1-5; perhaps TRBD1 as D (6 bases). The CDR3 is 15 amino acids. V lost 2 bases and J lost 7, with 16 bases in between. Germline V gives CDR1 SGHDT, CDR2 YYEEEE. The CDR3 sequence: CASSFGATGRQPQHF. The CDR3 region has the DNA TGTGCCAGCAGCTTTGGGGCGACAGGCAGGCAGCCCCAGCATTTT.

The chain has TRBV2 and TRBJ1-2; the match to TRBD1 covers 10 bases. The germline V gene encodes CDR1 SNHLY and CDR2 FYNNEI. Trimming cost V 8 bases and J 3 bases; bases outside gene matches: 6. The CDR3 runs 14 residues. CDR3 loop: CASGQTGGYYGYTF. CDR3 DNA sequence: TGTGCCAGCGGACAGACAGGGGGCTACTATGGCTACACCTTC. Variable domain in full (rest from reference TRBV2 and TRBJ1-2): EPEVTQTPSHQVTQMGQEVILRCVPISNHLYFYWYRQILGQKVEFLVSFYNNEISEKSEIFDDQFSVERPDGSNFTLKIRSTKLEDSAMYFCASGQTGGYYGYTFGSGTRLTVV.

The gene calls are TRBV5-4 and TRBJ2-3; 14 nucleotides align to TRBD2. CDR3 length: 16 amino acids. With V trimmed by 4 bases and J by 5 bases, 6 bases remained unmatched. The germline gives CDR1 SGHNT, CDR2 YYREEE (reference sequence). The CDR3 region is CASSERLAGGGDTQYF. In DNA form, the CDR3 reads TGTGCCAGCAGCGAGAGACTAGCGGGAGGGGGAGATACGCAGTATTTT.

The V gene is TRBV30, the J gene TRBJ2-3, with TRBD1 as a possible D gene (6 bases). Germline CDR1 reads GTSNPN; CDR2 reads SVGIG (reference sequence). V was trimmed by 5 bases and J by 4 bases, leaving 10 bases between them. There are 12 residues in the CDR3. The CDR3: CAWSDSSDTQYF. CDR3 in DNA: TGTGCCTGGTCGGACAGTTCAGATACGCAGTATTTT.

This chain uses TRBV2 with TRBJ2-6, with D tentatively TRBD2 (5 bases). The CDR3 consists of 16 residues. Trimming removed 8 bases from V and 0 bases from J, with 14 bases in between. Per germline, CDR1 SNHLY and CDR2 FYNNEI. The CDR3: CASGLGGFSGANVLTF. The CDR3 DNA follows: TGTGCCAGCGGCCTAGGCGGGTTCTCTGGGGCCAACGTCCTGACTTTC.

This chain joins TRBV7-2 and TRBJ2-1; 13 nucleotides align to TRBD2. Germline V gene data show CDR1 as SGHTA and CDR2 as FQGNSA. Germline trimming cut 4 bases from V and 6 bases from J; bases unmatched to any gene: 6. CDR3 size: 16 residues. The CDR3 is CASSSPLAGGLNEQFF. The CDR3 DNA reads TGTGCCAGCAGCTCCCCACTAGCGGGGGGGCTCAATGAGCAGTTCTTC. Filled out from reference TRBV7-2 and TRBJ2-1, the complete variable domain reads GAGVSQSPSNKVTEKGKDVELRCDPISGHTALYWYRQSLGQGLEFLIYFQGNSAPDKSGLPSDRFSAERTGGSVSTLTIQRTQQEDSAVYLCASSSPLAGGLNEQFFGPGTRLTVL.

The table lists this clone with a few counts. The rearrangement joins TRBV18 to TRBJ1-2; weak D call: TRBD1 (6 bases). Germline V gives CDR1 KGHSH, CDR2 LQKENI. This CDR3 has 14 amino acids. Trimming took 10 bases from V and 3 from J, leaving 18 bases between them. The CDR3: CATMMGARDYGYTF. In nucleotides, the CDR3 is TGTGCCACCATGATGGGGGCGCGGGACTATGGCTACACCTTC.

This chain uses TRBV11-2 with TRBJ1-1; TRBD1 agrees at 7 bases. Germline trimming cut 1 base from V and 1 base from J; bases unmatched to any gene: 9. CDR1 is SGHAT and CDR2 is FQNNGV in the germline V gene. CDR3 length: 17 residues. CDR3 region: CASSLVRYRGRNTEAFF. CDR3 in DNA: TGTGCCAGCAGCTTAGTAAGGTACAGGGGACGGAACACTGAAGCTTTCTTT.

The V gene is TRBV7-6, the J gene TRBJ2-3, with 12 bases matching TRBD2. CDR1 SGHVS and CDR2 FNYEAQ come from the germline V gene. There are 16 residues in the CDR3. V was clipped by 2 bases and J by 5 bases; unmatched bases: 5. CDR3 nucleotide sequence: TGTGCCAGCAGCTTACTAGCGGGGGGGCTCGGAGATACGCAGTATTTT. Its translation is CASSLLAGGLGDTQYF.

The chain links TRBV6-6 to TRBJ2-7, with a tentative D call TRBD2 (5 bases). The CDR3 sequence is 12 residues long. Germline V gives CDR1 MNHNY, CDR2 SVGAGI (reference sequence). The ends were cut back, 5 bases at V and 3 bases at J, with 8 bases in the middle. The CDR3 spells CASSGGGYEQYF. In DNA form, the CDR3 reads TGTGCCAGCAGTGGCGGAGGCTACGAGCAGTACTTC.

This clone was observed a handful of times. The CDR3 DNA reads as TGCGCCAGCAGCCCCGAGGGGGTTAGGGGCAATCAGCCCCAGCATTTT. This codes for CASSPEGVRGNQPQHF. The J gene is TRBJ1-5, the V gene TRBV4-1; D is perhaps TRBD1 (6 bases). Trimming shortened V by 4 bases and J by 2 bases, and 15 bases separated the two germline ends. The germline gives CDR1 MGHRA, CDR2 YSYEKL. The CDR3 is 16 residues long.

A few counts support this clone. The V call is TRBV5-1, the J call TRBJ1-1, with TRBD1 matching over 8 bases. CDR1 is SGHRS and CDR2 is YFSETQ in the germline V gene. The CDR3 has 13 residues. Losses at the gene ends were 5 bases for V and 4 bases for J; bases not matched to a gene: 4. The CDR3: CASRKDRGTEAFF. The CDR3 nucleotides read TGCGCCAGCAGGAAAGACAGGGGCACTGAAGCTTTCTTT.

The chain employs TRBV7-6 and TRBJ2-5, with 13 bases fitting TRBD2. Per germline, CDR1 SGHVS and CDR2 FNYEAQ. The trim removed 4 bases at V and 5 bases at J, leaving 4 bases unmatched. The CDR3 loop spans 15 amino acids. In nucleotides, the CDR3 is TGTGCCAGCAGCTCACTAGCGGGGGGGCGGGAGACCCAGTACTTC. Its translation: CASSSLAGGRETQYF.

This chain joins TRBV29-1 and TRBJ2-1, with 7 nucleotides matching TRBD1. Germline assignment: CDR1 SQVTM and CDR2 ANQGSEA. The junction had 7 bases not matched to a gene; V was cut back by 4 bases and J by 7 bases. The CDR3 sequence is 13 residues long. The chain's CDR3 is CSVADRVGNEQFF. DNA for the CDR3: TGCAGCGTTGCTGACAGGGTTGGAAATGAGCAGTTCTTC.

The chain carries TRBV5-1 and TRBJ2-7, with TRBD2 as a possible D gene (5 bases). The germline V gene encodes CDR1 SGHRS and CDR2 YFSETQ. The CDR3 contains 14 residues. V was clipped by 0 bases and J by 0 bases, with 7 bases between them. The CDR3: CASSLDLASYEQYF. CDR3 in DNA: TGCGCCAGCAGCTTGGATCTAGCCTCCTACGAGCAGTACTTC.

This clone was detected only a few times. CDR3 amino acids: CSVGERNNYGYTF. In DNA form, the CDR3 reads TGCAGCGTTGGCGAGCGTAATAACTATGGCTACACCTTC. This sequence joins TRBV29-1 and TRBJ1-2; no reliable D call. The CDR3 covers 13 residues. Germline CDR1 SQVTM, CDR2 ANQGSEA. Trimming stripped 4 bases from V and 1 base from J, with 10 bases between.